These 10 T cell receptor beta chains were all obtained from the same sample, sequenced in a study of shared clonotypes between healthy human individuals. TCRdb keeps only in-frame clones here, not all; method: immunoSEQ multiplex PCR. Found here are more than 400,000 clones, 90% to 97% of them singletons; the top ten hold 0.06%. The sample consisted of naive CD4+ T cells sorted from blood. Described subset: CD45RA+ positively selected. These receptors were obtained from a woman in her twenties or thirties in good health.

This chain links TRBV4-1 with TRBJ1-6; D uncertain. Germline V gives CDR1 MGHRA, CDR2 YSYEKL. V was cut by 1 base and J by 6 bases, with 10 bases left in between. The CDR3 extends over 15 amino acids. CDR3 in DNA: TGCGCCAGCAGCCAAGTTCAGTCAGCTAATTCACCCCTCCACTTT. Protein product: CASSQVQSANSPLHF.

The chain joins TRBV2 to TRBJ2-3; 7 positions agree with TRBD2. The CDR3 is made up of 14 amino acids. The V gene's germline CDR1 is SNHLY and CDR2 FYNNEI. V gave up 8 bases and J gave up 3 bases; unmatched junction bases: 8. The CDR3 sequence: CASGEGTTTDTQYF. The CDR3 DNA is TGTGCCAGCGGGGAGGGGACTACAACAGATACGCAGTATTTT.

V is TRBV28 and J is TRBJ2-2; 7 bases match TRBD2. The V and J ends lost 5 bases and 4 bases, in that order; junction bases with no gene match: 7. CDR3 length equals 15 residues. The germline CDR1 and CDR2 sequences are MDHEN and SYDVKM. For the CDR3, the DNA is TGTGCCAGCAGTCCCCCCGGGGGGTTCACCGGGGAGCTGTTTTTT. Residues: CASSPPGGFTGELFF.

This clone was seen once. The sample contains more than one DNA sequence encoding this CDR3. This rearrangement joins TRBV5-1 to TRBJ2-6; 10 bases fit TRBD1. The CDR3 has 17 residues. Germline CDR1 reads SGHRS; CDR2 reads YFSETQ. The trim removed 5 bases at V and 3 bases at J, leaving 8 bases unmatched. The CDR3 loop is CASSLRTGGSGANVLTF. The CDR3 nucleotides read TGCGCCAGCAGTCTTAGGACAGGGGGAAGTGGGGCCAACGTCCTGACTTTC.

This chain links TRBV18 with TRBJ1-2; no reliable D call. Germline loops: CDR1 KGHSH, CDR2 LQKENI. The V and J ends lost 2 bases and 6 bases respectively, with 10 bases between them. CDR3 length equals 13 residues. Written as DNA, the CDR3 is TGTGCCAGCTCACCAGGAATCGGCCATGGCTACACCTTC. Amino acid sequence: CASSPGIGHGYTF.

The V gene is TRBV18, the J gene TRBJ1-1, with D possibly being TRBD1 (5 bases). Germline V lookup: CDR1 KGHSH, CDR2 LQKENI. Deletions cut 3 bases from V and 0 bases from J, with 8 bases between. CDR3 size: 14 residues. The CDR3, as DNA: TGTGCCAGCTCACCGAGAGGGGTGAACACTGAAGCTTTCTTT. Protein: CASSPRGVNTEAFF.

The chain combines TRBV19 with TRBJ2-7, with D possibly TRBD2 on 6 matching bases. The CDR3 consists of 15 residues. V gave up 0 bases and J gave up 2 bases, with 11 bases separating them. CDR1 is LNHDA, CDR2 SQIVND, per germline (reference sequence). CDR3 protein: CASSIEAGPTYEQYF. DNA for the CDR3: TGTGCCAGTAGTATAGAGGCGGGGCCCACCTACGAGCAGTACTTC.

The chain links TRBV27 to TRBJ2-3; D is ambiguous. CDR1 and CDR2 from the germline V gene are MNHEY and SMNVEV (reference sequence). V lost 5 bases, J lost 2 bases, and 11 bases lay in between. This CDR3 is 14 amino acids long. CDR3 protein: CASSPHLHTDTQYF. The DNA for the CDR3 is TGTGCCAGCAGTCCCCATCTCCACACAGATACGCAGTATTTT.

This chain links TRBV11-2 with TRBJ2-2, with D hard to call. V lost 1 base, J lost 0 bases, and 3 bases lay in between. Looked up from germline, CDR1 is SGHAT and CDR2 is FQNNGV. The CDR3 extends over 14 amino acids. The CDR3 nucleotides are TGTGCCAGCAGCTTAGGTCCGAACACCGGGGAGCTGTTTTTT. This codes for CASSLGPNTGELFF.

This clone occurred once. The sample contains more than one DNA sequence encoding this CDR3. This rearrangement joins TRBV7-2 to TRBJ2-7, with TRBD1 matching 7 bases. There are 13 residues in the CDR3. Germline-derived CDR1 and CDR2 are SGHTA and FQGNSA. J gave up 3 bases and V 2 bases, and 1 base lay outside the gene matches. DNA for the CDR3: TGTGCCAGCAGCTTAACAGGGGACTACGAGCAGTACTTC. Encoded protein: CASSLTGDYEQYF.